Sequencing of this TCR beta chain was carried out in a study of shared T cell receptors in the human thymus. V lost 0 bases and J lost 1, with 16 bases in between. CDR1 is SGHRS, CDR2 YFSETQ, per germline. The CDR3 has 17 residues. This clone appeared a few times. Libraries were prepared by immunoSEQ multiplex PCR; TCRdb keeps only in-frame clonotypes and omits some of them. The sample gives 720,000 or so clones, approximately 83% of which show up once; roughly 0.01% is in the top ten. These data also featured in a second study, about human thymus T cells. As that study records: Those donating were healthy Finnish infants in corrective surgery for congenital heart defects. Resections obtained during corrective heart surgery supplied the thymus tissue. Apparent bias marked the V and J gene usage of thymic and blood repertoires.

This clonotype originated in a girl under three years old with a congenital heart defect. Sequenced sample: thymocytes. This sequence joins TRBV5-1 and TRBJ1-1; D gene ambiguous. The CDR3 reads CASSLGAGKLENTEAFF. The DNA for the CDR3 is TGCGCCAGCAGCTTGGGGGCGGGAAAGCTGGAGAACACTGAAGCTTTCTTT.